This TCR beta chain was profiled in a study of blood T cell repertoires in COVID-19 (dated by TCRdb to 2020 to 2021). Regarding the study in general: The collaborator samples originated in the United States, Italy and Spain and spanned the acute and convalescent phases of COVID-19. The prospective study material was composed of cDNA or gDNA derived from T cells, B-cell-depleted T cells, or PBMCs. The dataset comprised deeply sampled blood TCRbeta repertoires from subjects exposed to, actively infected with, or recovered from COVID-19. The repertoires were released in a freely available public database meant as a resource for research on the immune response to SARS-CoV-2. The samples were drawn from two sources: the first 160 participants of the ongoing ImmuneRACE study, and fewer than 1,500 subjects contributed by 6 global collaborators. Nearly every sample came with metadata listing a de-identified subject ID, COVID-19 status, age in years and sex. Where available, HLA class I and class II types were taken from metadata supplied by the sample provider and were not determined by assay-based typing. Overall study outcomes, separate from this receptor: The quantity of clinical and demographic metadata differed by source and by participant and was supplied without curation.

The CDR3 has 20 amino acids, counting the end cysteine and phenylalanine. Just CDR3 DNA is preserved here, 60 bases in frame from base 1. Looking up the germline V gene yields CDR1 MGHRA and CDR2 YSYEKL. Unmatched junction bases come to 19, with V trimmed by 3 bases and J by 2 bases. TCRbeta CDR3 regions were amplified from genomic DNA using the immunoSEQ Assay, a bias-controlled multiplex PCR. Regarding the original processing steps: The number of nucleated cells in each sample was estimated from the amplification of reference gene primers within the assay. Sequence reads were collapsed and filtered to measure the absolute abundance of every unique TCRbeta CDR3 rearrangement. For each sample, productive Simpson clonality was calculated as the square root of Simpson's diversity index across productive rearrangements. Held by TCRdb, this immuneACCESS table contains in-frame sequences only and omits some clones. Under half of the omission traces to an unresolved V gene where checked; the cause of the rest is unknown. V, J and clone size are taken as reported in that table, and D and trimming were inferred from the DNA itself. Recorded for this sample are 150,000 to 200,000 clones; around 82% of them occurred a single time. The ten largest clones capture around 6% of the sample.

Comments on this clone: Its antigen remains undetermined. No much larger clone is present one base from it, and per-base qualities are unavailable.

In the prospective study, participants were roughly 18 to 100 years old, resided in fewer than 25 geographic areas of the United States, and were enrolled through a virtual design. Cohort assignment in the prospective study relied on participant-reported clinical history from a screening survey and a study questionnaire. Recovered participants in ImmuneRACE Cohort 3 were defined by two consecutive negative NP/OP PCR tests, clearance by a healthcare professional, or resolution of symptoms. Each participant in the prospective study had whole blood, serum and a nasopharyngeal or oropharyngeal swab collected by mobile phlebotomists. Over a roughly 2-month period, participants in the prospective study had the option of providing additional blood draws and questionnaires. Prospective study blood samples were shipped either frozen or at room temperature before DNA extraction.

Here the chain combines TRBV4-1 and TRBJ2-5; TRBD2 matches 9 bases in the middle. The TCR sequence derives from a man aged 40-50 years who had recovered from COVID-19. The specimen sequenced was PBMCs or T cells enriched from blood (not recorded which). CDR3 region: CASSQTDGGSGGSLQETQYF. The sequenced DNA: TGCGCCAGCAGCCAGACTGACGGTGGAAGCGGGGGGTCCCTACAAGAGACCCAGTACTTC.